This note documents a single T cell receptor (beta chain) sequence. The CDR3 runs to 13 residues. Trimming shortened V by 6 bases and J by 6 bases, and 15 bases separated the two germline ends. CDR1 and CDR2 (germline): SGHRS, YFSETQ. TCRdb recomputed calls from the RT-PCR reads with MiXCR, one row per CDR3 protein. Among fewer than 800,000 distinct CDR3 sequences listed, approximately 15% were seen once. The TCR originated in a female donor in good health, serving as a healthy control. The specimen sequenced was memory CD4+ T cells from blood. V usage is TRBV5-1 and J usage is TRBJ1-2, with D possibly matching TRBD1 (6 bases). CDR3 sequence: CASKQGPKDGYTF. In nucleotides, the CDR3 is TGCGCCAGCAAACAGGGCCCAAAGGATGGCTACACCTTC.